Listed here are 27 T cell receptor beta chains from one sample, sequenced in a study of cytomegalovirus exposure and HLA in healthy donors (dated by TCRdb to 2017 to 2019). Library preparation was by the immunoSEQ multiplex PCR assay. The multiplex PCR relied on a mix of 60 forward primers for TCR Vbeta segments and 13 reverse primers for TCR Jbeta segments. TCRdb's version of the immuneACCESS table is confined to in-frame rearrangements and falls short of the full clone set. An unresolved V gene accounts for under half of the shortfall where checked; the remainder is of unknown origin. The table for this sample lists about 180,000 clones; roughly 80% of them were counted only once. The top ten hold 1.1% to 1.5% of the sample. Sample: PBMCs. The receptors here all came from a girl between 10 and 17 years old in good health and CMV-seropositive.

The chain combines TRBV29-1 with TRBJ2-5; 12 bases match TRBD2. In germline, CDR1 is SQVTM, CDR2 ANQGSEA. V lost 6 bases, J lost 5 bases, and 7 bases stayed unmatched. The CDR3 runs to 14 residues. CDR3 residues: CSVSTSGSFETQYF. For the CDR3, the DNA is TGCAGCGTCTCGACTAGCGGGAGCTTCGAGACCCAGTACTTC.

The chain combines TRBV25-1 with TRBJ1-2; TRBD1 might be the D (5 bases). This CDR3 is built from 13 residues. Germline values: CDR1 MGHDK, CDR2 SYGVNS. V was shortened by 4 bases and J by 8 bases, with 14 bases between the two germline ends. In DNA form, the CDR3 reads TGTGCCAGCAGTGTTCCCGGAGGGACCGGCTACACCTTC. This gives the protein CASSVPGGTGYTF.

V usage is TRBV11-2 and J usage is TRBJ1-1; 8 bases agree with TRBD1. The CDR3 spans 18 residues. Germline loops: CDR1 SGHAT, CDR2 FQNNGV. Trimming removed 5 bases from V and 0 bases from J; junction bases left unmatched: 14. CDR3 coding DNA: TGTGCCAGCAGCCCCACCCCCTGGGACAGGAGCATGAACACTGAAGCTTTCTTT. Amino acids: CASSPTPWDRSMNTEAFF.

V gene TRBV2 combines with J gene TRBJ2-3, with a possible D match to TRBD2 (6 bases). This CDR3 contains 15 residues. Trimming shortened V by 7 bases and J by 0 bases, and 14 bases separated the two germline ends. The germline gives CDR1 SNHLY, CDR2 FYNNEI. In DNA, the CDR3 is TGTGCCAGCACCCCAAGGGACTTCAGCACAGATACGCAGTATTTT. Translated: CASTPRDFSTDTQYF.

The chain employs TRBV27 and TRBJ1-1, with a possible D match to TRBD1 (5 bases). The germline gives CDR1 MNHEY, CDR2 SMNVEV (reference sequence). The V end lost 8 bases, the J end lost 6 bases, and 25 bases lay between the germline ends. This CDR3 has 16 residues. In DNA form, the CDR3 reads TGTGCCAGCTCCGCAGGACCCGCACTTGGGGGGGCTGAAGCTTTCTTT. Protein sequence: CASSAGPALGGAEAFF.

This rearrangement joins TRBV11-3 to TRBJ2-7; 9 positions agree with TRBD1. Germline V CDR1 and CDR2: SGHNT, YENEEA. CDR3 length: 15 residues. The trim removed 1 base at V and 2 bases at J, leaving 3 bases unmatched. The CDR3 spells CASSLGGQGTYEQYF. The CDR3 nucleotides read TGTGCCAGCAGCTTAGGGGGACAGGGCACCTACGAGCAGTACTTC.

There are a few counts of this clone. The rearrangement joins TRBV6-5 to TRBJ2-1, with D possibly matching TRBD2 (5 bases). Germline V gene sequence: CDR1 MNHEY, CDR2 SVGAGI. V shed 2 bases and J shed 5 bases, with 7 bases lying between them. The CDR3 sequence is 13 residues long. CDR3 residues: CASSYRRNNEQFF. CDR3 coding DNA: TGTGCCAGCAGTTACAGGAGGAACAATGAGCAGTTCTTC.

This rearrangement joins TRBV19 to TRBJ1-2; 7 nucleotides match TRBD1. From germline, CDR1 is LNHDA and CDR2 SQIVND (reference sequence). The CDR3 has 12 residues. Trimming at V came to 9 bases and at J to 3 bases, leaving 4 bases not matched to a gene. For the CDR3, the DNA is TGTGCCAGCATGGGACAGTACTATGGCTACACCTTC. Translated, it gives CASMGQYYGYTF.

This chain uses TRBV2 with TRBJ2-6; D uncertain. Germline V CDR1 and CDR2: SNHLY, FYNNEI. Trimming removed 7 bases from V and 0 bases from J, with 10 bases in between. The CDR3 contains 15 residues. This CDR3 is CASTLSHSGANVLTF. CDR3 sequence (DNA): TGTGCCAGCACCCTATCCCACTCTGGGGCCAACGTCCTGACTTTC.

This rearrangement joins TRBV6-5 to TRBJ1-2; 8 nucleotides match TRBD1. The CDR3 consists of 14 residues. The trim removed 2 bases at V and 6 bases at J, leaving 5 bases unmatched. Germline V gene sequence: CDR1 MNHEY, CDR2 SVGAGI. The DNA for the CDR3 is TGTGCCAGCAGTTACGCTGGGACAGGAAATGGCTACACCTTC. Protein product: CASSYAGTGNGYTF.

J is TRBJ2-1 and V is TRBV5-1, with 11 nucleotides matching TRBD2. Germline trimming cut 4 bases from V and 7 bases from J; bases unmatched to any gene: 10. Germline assignment: CDR1 SGHRS and CDR2 YFSETQ. The length of the CDR3 is 16 residues. In DNA, the CDR3 is TGCGCCAGCAGCGCCCTACTAGCGGGAGTTAGAAATGAGCAGTTCTTC. It translates to CASSALLAGVRNEQFF.

This sequence joins TRBV13 and TRBJ2-2, with D possibly matching TRBD2 (5 bases). From germline, CDR1 is PRHDT and CDR2 FYEKMQ (reference sequence). Trimming took off 5 bases at V and 5 bases at J, with 18 bases between the two ends. The CDR3 consists of 16 residues. The DNA of the CDR3 is TGTGCCAGCAGCCAATTGTTGGGAGCACGGACCGGGGAGCTGTTTTTT. Its protein is CASSQLLGARTGELFF. The full variable domain, in which reference TRBV13 and TRBJ2-2 provide the parts outside the CDR3, is AAGVIQSPRHLIKEKRETATLKCYPIPRHDTVYWYQQGPGQDPQFLISFYEKMQSDKGSIPDRFSAQQFSDYHSELNMSSLELGDSALYFCASSQLLGARTGELFFGEGSRLTVL.

CDR3 loop: CASHPRGGTGHSGANVLTF. Written as DNA, the CDR3 is TGTGCCAGCCACCCTAGGGGCGGGACAGGGCACTCTGGGGCCAACGTCCTGACTTTC. V usage is TRBV19 and J usage is TRBJ2-6; 9 nucleotides line up with TRBD1. The CDR3 is 19 amino acids. Germline trimming cut 9 bases from V and 0 bases from J; bases unmatched to any gene: 15. Per the germline V gene, CDR1 is LNHDA and CDR2 is SQIVND (reference sequence).

The CDR3 is CASLQFNYGYTF. Here the CDR3 DNA reads TGTGCCAGCTTACAATTTAACTATGGCTACACCTTC. The chain combines TRBV6-1 with TRBJ1-2; D ambiguous. V was pared by 8 bases and J by 1 base, with 8 bases between. Germline V lookup: CDR1 MNHNS, CDR2 SASEGT. The CDR3 has 12 residues.

The chain couples TRBV6-1 to TRBJ2-7; the match to TRBD1 covers 7 bases. This CDR3 contains 15 residues. Germline trimming cut 6 bases from V and 0 bases from J; bases unmatched to any gene: 8. CDR1 MNHNS and CDR2 SASEGT come from the germline V gene. The DNA for the CDR3 is TGTGCCAGCAGCGTTCTGAGACAGGGCTCCTACGAGCAGTACTTC. Translation: CASSVLRQGSYEQYF.

This chain connects TRBV5-8 to TRBJ1-2; D might be TRBD1 (6 bases). The CDR3 runs to 13 residues. Looked up from germline, CDR1 is SGHTS and CDR2 is YDEGEE. Trimming cost V 4 bases and J 8 bases, with 15 bases left between them. The CDR3 is CASSIRGRTGYTF. The CDR3 DNA reads as TGTGCCAGCAGCATCAGGGGCCGAACGGGCTACACCTTC.

The chain has TRBV10-3 and TRBJ1-1; possibly TRBD1 for D (5 bases). The CDR3 has 13 residues. CDR1 and CDR2 from the germline V gene are ENHRY and SYGVKD. Trimming shortened V by 10 bases and J by 3 bases, and 15 bases separated the two germline ends. Written as DNA, the CDR3 is TGTGCCAGCCAGGACACTCCCCACACTGAAGCTTTCTTT. Translation: CASQDTPHTEAFF.

This chain connects TRBV29-1 to TRBJ2-1; weak D call: TRBD1 (6 bases). Per the germline V gene, CDR1 is SQVTM and CDR2 is ANQGSEA. The CDR3 extends over 13 amino acids. The ends were cut back, 3 bases at V and 4 bases at J, with 10 bases in the middle. The CDR3, as DNA: TGCAGCGTTGACAGGGGCAGGTACAATGAGCAGTTCTTC. It specifies CSVDRGRYNEQFF.

The V call is TRBV5-1, the J call TRBJ1-2, with TRBD1 identical over 10 bases. V was pared by 0 bases and J by 4 bases, with 3 bases of the junction left unmatched. CDR1 and CDR2 from the germline V gene are SGHRS and YFSETQ. The CDR3 has 15 amino acids. CDR3 amino acids: CASSLGTGGAYGYTF. In DNA, the CDR3 is TGCGCCAGCAGCTTGGGGACAGGGGGGGCCTATGGCTACACCTTC.

This clone was counted only a few times. This rearrangement joins TRBV6-1 to TRBJ2-1; TRBD2 agrees at 14 bases. CDR1 is MNHNS, CDR2 SASEGT, per germline. The V segment lost 5 bases and the J segment 6 bases; nucleotides outside the gene matches: 3. The CDR3 loop spans 15 amino acids. In DNA, the CDR3 is TGTGCCAGCAGTCTAGGGACTAGCGGGAGCAATGAGCAGTTCTTC. Translation gives CASSLGTSGSNEQFF.

V usage is TRBV6-4 and J usage is TRBJ2-7; the D gene is possibly TRBD2 (5 bases). Germline V lookup: CDR1 MRHNA, CDR2 SNTAGT. Trimming removed 6 bases from V and 2 bases from J, with 17 bases in between. CDR3 size: 15 residues. As DNA, the CDR3 is TGTGCCAGCAGCATAGCCCCGGGGAGCACCTACGAGCAGTACTTC. Translated: CASSIAPGSTYEQYF.

A word on this clone: Germline and junction disagree at one end, which may indicate a read error. V and J are TRBV7-7 and TRBJ1-1; D uncertain. Per germline, CDR1 SSHAT and CDR2 FNYEAQ (reference sequence). This CDR3 region has 10 residues. CDR3 in amino acids: CASSAYCAFF. The CDR3 DNA is TGTGCTAGCAGCGCCTACTGTGCTTTCTTT.

J is TRBJ1-2 and V is TRBV30, with a possible D match to TRBD1 (6 bases). CDR1 and CDR2 (germline): GTSNPN, SVGIG (reference sequence). V was trimmed by 8 bases and J by 4 bases, leaving 11 bases between them. The CDR3 spans 11 residues. The CDR3 reads CATQGPYGYTF. In DNA, the CDR3 is TGTGCCACACAGGGCCCCTATGGCTACACCTTC.

The chain uses TRBV27 and TRBJ2-1; D is unresolved. Germline V gives CDR1 MNHEY, CDR2 SMNVEV (reference sequence). Trimming left V 6 bases short and J 9 bases short, with 12 bases between. The CDR3 contains 12 residues. The CDR3 is CASRFPGGEQFF. CDR3 in DNA: TGTGCCAGCAGATTTCCGGGTGGTGAGCAGTTCTTC.

This clone has a handful of counts. The V call is TRBV7-2, the J call TRBJ1-5, with 7 nucleotides matching TRBD1. The CDR3 runs 15 residues. The germline V gene has CDR1 SGHTA and CDR2 FQGNSA. With 5 bases clipped from V and 0 bases from J, the junction kept 4 bases outside the gene matches. The CDR3 protein is CASSPRQGSNQPQHF. The CDR3 nucleotides are TGTGCCAGCAGCCCGCGACAGGGTAGCAATCAGCCCCAGCATTTT.

The rearrangement joins TRBV5-4 to TRBJ2-5, with a possible D match to TRBD2 (6 bases). This CDR3 has 16 amino acids. The germline CDR1 and CDR2 sequences are SGHNT and YYREEE (reference sequence). Trimming shortened V by 4 bases and J by 1 base, and 17 bases separated the two germline ends. Written as DNA, the CDR3 is TGTGCCAGCAGCCCCCGGACTACCAATATCCAAGAGACCCAGTACTTC. Translated, it gives CASSPRTTNIQETQYF.

This chain joins TRBV6-6 and TRBJ1-2, with D tentatively TRBD1 (6 bases). This CDR3 contains 13 residues. Germline CDR1 reads MNHNY; CDR2 reads SVGAGI (reference sequence). Trimming shortened V by 7 bases and J by 4 bases, and 13 bases separated the two germline ends. CDR3 in amino acids: CASTRLDSYGYTF. CDR3 DNA: TGTGCCAGCACCCGCTTGGACAGCTATGGCTACACCTTC.